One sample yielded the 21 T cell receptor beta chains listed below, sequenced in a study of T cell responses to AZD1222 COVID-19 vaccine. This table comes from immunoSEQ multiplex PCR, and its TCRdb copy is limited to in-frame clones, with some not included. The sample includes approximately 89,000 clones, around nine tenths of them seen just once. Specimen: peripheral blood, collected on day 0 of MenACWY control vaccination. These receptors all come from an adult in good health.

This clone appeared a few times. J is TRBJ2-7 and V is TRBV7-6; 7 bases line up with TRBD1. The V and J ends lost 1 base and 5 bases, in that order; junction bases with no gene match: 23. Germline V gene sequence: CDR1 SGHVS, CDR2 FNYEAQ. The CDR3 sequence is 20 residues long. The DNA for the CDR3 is TGTGCCAGCAGCTTAGAGACGTGGAGGTCGTGGAGACAGGGATCCCACGAGCAGTACTTC. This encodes CASSLETWRSWRQGSHEQYF.

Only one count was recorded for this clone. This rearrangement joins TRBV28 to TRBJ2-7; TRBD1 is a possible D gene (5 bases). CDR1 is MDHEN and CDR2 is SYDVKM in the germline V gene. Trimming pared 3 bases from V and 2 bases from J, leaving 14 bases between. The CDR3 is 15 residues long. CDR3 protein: CASSFHPRAPYEQYF. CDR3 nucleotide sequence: TGTGCCAGCAGTTTTCACCCCAGGGCCCCCTACGAGCAGTACTTC.

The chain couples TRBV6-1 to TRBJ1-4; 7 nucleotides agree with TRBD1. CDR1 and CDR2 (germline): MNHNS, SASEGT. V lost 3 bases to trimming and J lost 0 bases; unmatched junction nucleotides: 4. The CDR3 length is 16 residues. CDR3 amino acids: CASSEHTGATNEKLFF. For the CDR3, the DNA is TGTGCCAGCAGTGAGCACACAGGGGCAACTAATGAAAAACTGTTTTTT.

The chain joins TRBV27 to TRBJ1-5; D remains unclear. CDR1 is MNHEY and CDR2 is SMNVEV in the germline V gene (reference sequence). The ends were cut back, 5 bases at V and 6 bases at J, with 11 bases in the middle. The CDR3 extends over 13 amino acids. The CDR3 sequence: CASSGRVGQPQHF. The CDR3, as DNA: TGTGCCAGCAGTGGGAGGGTCGGTCAGCCCCAGCATTTT.

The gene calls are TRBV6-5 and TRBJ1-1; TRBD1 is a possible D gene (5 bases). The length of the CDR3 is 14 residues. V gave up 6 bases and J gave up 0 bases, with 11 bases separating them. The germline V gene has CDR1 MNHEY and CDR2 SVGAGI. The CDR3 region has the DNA TGTGCCAGCAGACCAGGGTCCATGAACACTGAAGCTTTCTTT. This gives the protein CASRPGSMNTEAFF.

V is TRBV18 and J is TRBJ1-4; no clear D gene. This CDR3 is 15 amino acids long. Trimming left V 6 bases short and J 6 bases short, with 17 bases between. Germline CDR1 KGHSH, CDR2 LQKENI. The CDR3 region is CASSPEQLSDEKLFF. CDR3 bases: TGTGCCAGCTCCCCTGAGCAGCTGAGCGATGAAAAACTGTTTTTT.

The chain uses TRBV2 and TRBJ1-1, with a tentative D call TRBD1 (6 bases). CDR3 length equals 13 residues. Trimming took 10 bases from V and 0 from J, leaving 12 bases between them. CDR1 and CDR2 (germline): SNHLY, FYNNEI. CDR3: CATRGQLNTEAFF. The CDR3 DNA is TGTGCCACGCGAGGACAGTTGAACACTGAAGCTTTCTTT.

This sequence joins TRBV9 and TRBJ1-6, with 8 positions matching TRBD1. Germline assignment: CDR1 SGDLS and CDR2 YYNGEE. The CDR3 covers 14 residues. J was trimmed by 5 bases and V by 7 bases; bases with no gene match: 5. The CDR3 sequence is CASRPGQDNSPLHF. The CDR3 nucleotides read TGTGCCAGCCGACCGGGACAGGATAATTCACCCCTCCACTTT.

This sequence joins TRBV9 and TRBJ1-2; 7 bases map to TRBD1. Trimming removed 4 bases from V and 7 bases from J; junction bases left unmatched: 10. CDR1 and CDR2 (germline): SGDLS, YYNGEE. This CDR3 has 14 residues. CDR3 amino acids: CASSPQGSGSGYTF. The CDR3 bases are TGTGCCAGCAGCCCACAGGGGTCTGGGAGTGGCTACACCTTC.

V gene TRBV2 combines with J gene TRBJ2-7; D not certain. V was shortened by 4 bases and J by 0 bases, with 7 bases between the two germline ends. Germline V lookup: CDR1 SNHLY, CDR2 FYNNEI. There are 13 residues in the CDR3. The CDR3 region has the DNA TGTGCCAGCAGTGTAGAGTACTCCTACGAGCAGTACTTC. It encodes CASSVEYSYEQYF.

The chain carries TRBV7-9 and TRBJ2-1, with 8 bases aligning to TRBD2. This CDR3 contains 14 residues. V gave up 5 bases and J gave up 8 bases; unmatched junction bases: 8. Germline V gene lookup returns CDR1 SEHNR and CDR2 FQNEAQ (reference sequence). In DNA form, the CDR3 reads TGTGCCAGCAGCCCGGGACTAGAGTTCTATGAGCAGTTCTTC. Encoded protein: CASSPGLEFYEQFF.

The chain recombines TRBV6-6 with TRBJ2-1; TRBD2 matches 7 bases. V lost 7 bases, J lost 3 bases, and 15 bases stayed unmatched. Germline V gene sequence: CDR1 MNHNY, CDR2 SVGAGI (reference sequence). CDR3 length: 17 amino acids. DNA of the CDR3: TGTGCCAGCACTCGGGGAGGAGGGACTAAAGGCTACAATGAGCAGTTCTTC. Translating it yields CASTRGGGTKGYNEQFF.

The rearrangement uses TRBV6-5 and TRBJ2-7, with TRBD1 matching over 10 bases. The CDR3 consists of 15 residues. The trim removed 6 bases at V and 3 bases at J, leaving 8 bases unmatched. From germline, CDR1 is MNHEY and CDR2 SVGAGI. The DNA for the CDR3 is TGTGCCAGCAGGATCCCGGACAGGGGGAGCTACGAGCAGTACTTC. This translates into CASRIPDRGSYEQYF.

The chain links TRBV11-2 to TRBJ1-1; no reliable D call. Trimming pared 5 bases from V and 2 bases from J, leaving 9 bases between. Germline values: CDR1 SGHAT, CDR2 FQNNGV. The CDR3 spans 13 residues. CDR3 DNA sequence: TGTGCCAGCAGCGATACATTTAACACTGAAGCTTTCTTT. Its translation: CASSDTFNTEAFF.

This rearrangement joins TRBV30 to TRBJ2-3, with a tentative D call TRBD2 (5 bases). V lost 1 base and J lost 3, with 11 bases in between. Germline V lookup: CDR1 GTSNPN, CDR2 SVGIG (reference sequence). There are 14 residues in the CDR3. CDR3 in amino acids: CAWSEEVGTDTQYF. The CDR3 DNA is TGTGCCTGGAGTGAGGAGGTCGGGACAGATACGCAGTATTTT. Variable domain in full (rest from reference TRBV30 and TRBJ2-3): SQTIHQWPATLVQPVGSPLSLECTVEGTSNPNLYWYRQAAGRGLQLLFYSVGIGQISSEVPQNLSASRPQDRQFILSSKKLLLSDSGFYLCAWSEEVGTDTQYFGPGTRLTVL.

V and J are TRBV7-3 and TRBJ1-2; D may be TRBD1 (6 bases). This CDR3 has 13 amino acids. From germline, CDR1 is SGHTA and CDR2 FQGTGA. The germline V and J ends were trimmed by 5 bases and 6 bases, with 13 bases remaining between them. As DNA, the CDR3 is TGTGCCAGCAGCACGGCCGGGGGCGATGGCTACACCTTC. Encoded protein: CASSTAGGDGYTF.

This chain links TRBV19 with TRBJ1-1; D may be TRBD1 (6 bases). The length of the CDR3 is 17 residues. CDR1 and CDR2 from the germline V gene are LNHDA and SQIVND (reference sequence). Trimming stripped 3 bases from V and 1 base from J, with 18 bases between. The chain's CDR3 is CASSMSPPGARNTEAFF. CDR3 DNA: TGTGCCAGTAGTATGAGCCCCCCGGGGGCGCGGAACACTGAAGCTTTCTTT.

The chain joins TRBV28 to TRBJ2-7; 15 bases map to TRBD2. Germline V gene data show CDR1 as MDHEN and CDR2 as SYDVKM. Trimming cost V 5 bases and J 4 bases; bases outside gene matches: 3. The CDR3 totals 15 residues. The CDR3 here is CASSAGLAGGYEQYF. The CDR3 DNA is TGTGCCAGCAGTGCCGGACTAGCGGGAGGGTACGAGCAGTACTTC.

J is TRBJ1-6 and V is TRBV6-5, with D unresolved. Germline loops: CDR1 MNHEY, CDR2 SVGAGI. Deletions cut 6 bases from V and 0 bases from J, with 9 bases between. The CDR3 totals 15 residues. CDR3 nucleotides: TGTGCCAGCAGACCGTCAAGCTCCTATAATTCACCCCTCCACTTT. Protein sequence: CASRPSSSYNSPLHF.

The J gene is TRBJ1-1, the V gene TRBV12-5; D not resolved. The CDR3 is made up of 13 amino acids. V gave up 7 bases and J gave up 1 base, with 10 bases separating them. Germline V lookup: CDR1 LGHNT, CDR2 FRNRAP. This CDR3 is CASARFPNTEAFF. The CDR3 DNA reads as TGTGCTAGTGCAAGGTTTCCGAACACTGAAGCTTTCTTT.

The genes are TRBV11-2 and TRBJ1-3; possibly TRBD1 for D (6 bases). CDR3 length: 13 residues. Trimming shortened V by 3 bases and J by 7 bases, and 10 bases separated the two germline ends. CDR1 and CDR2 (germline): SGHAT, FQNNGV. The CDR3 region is CASSFATGNTIYF. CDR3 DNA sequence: TGTGCCAGCAGCTTCGCCACAGGGAACACCATATATTTT.